These 29 T cell receptor beta chains share one sample of origin, sequenced in a study of Graves' ophthalmopathy and Graves' hyperthyroidism. TCR beta CDR3 regions were amplified from RNA transcripts. The authors performed first-round RT-PCR with HTBI primers and then a second-round multiplex PCR. MiXCR, run by TCRdb on the multiplex PCR reads, gives a single entry per CDR3 protein. Among approximately 160,000 distinct CDR3 sequences listed, roughly 36% were seen once. Sequenced sample: peripheral blood. The receptors were sampled from a man under 40 with Graves' ophthalmopathy.

The chain uses TRBV6-5 and TRBJ1-2; D is uncertain. Germline CDR1 and CDR2: MNHEY and SVGAGI. The CDR3 length is 10 residues. The V end lost 8 bases, the J end lost 5 bases, and 6 bases lay between the germline ends. CDR3 loop: CASAGYGYTF. The CDR3 bases are TGTGCCAGCGCCGGTTATGGCTACACCTTC.

The J gene is TRBJ1-1, the V gene TRBV30; D gene uncertain. Germline V gene data show CDR1 as GTSNPN and CDR2 as SVGIG (reference sequence). This CDR3 region has 11 residues. V dropped 0 bases and J dropped 14 bases, with 13 bases sitting between them. CDR3 amino acids: CAWSVTLAPFF. CDR3 bases: TGTGCCTGGAGTGTAACTCTGGCCCCATTCTTT.

This clonotype occurred once. The gene calls are TRBV28 and TRBJ2-7; 7 nucleotides agree with TRBD1. The CDR3 sequence is 12 residues long. Germline-derived CDR1 and CDR2 are MDHEN and SYDVKM. V lost 5 bases, J lost 7 bases, and 5 bases stayed unmatched. CDR3 DNA: TGTGCCAGCAGTCCCGACAGGGAGGAGCAGTACTTC. As protein: CASSPDREEQYF.

There are many counts of this clonotype. The chain links TRBV7-9 to TRBJ2-7; TRBD2 aligns across 14 bases. The J segment lost 5 bases and the V segment lost 3 bases, leaving 3 bases of the junction unmatched. The CDR3 consists of 15 residues. Germline values: CDR1 SEHNR, CDR2 FQNEAQ (reference sequence). CDR3 DNA sequence: TGTGCCAGCAGCTTCGGGACTAGCGGGAGCCACGAGCAGTACTTC. It yields the protein CASSFGTSGSHEQYF.

The V call is TRBV6-1, the J call TRBJ2-5; D uncertain. CDR1 and CDR2 from the germline V gene are MNHNS and SASEGT. Trimming took off 1 base at V and 5 bases at J, with 26 bases between the two ends. The CDR3 consists of 19 residues. CDR3 sequence (DNA): TGTGCCAGCAGTGAAGTAAAGGAACAGTATACCCCTAATTGGGAGACCCAGTACTTC. Amino acid sequence: CASSEVKEQYTPNWETQYF.

This clonotype was observed many times. The chain combines TRBV7-3 with TRBJ2-2, with 8 positions matching TRBD2. Germline CDR1 reads SGHTA; CDR2 reads FQGTGA. This CDR3 spans 17 amino acids. V was pared by 0 bases and J by 3 bases, with 6 bases of the junction left unmatched. The CDR3 region is CASSLTTELADTGELFF. DNA of the CDR3: TGTGCCAGCAGCTTAACGACGGAACTAGCGGACACCGGGGAGCTGTTTTTT.

This clonotype has ten or more counts. This sequence joins TRBV12-3 or TRBV12-4 and TRBJ1-1; D uncertain. This CDR3 spans 13 amino acids. Trimming removed 3 bases at V and 4 bases at J, with 9 bases between. CDR3 in amino acids: CASSLGRITEAFF. The CDR3 nucleotides are TGTGCCAGCAGTTTGGGAAGGATCACTGAAGCTTTCTTT.

In its sample, this clonotype was seen a few times. The V call is TRBV27, the J call TRBJ1-2; no firm D call. Germline CDR1 and CDR2: MNHEY and SMNVEV (reference sequence). V gave up 6 bases and J gave up 4 bases, with 15 bases separating them. This CDR3 comprises 14 residues. The CDR3 nucleotides are TGTGCCAGCAGCCGAATAGGACTTGGCTATGGCTACACCTTC. This sequence encodes CASSRIGLGYGYTF.

This clonotype was seen repeatedly, ten times or more. The chain's CDR3 is CAIRRTGVDNSPLHF. The CDR3 DNA reads as TGTGCCATCAGGCGGACAGGTGTGGATAATTCACCCCTCCACTTT. This sequence joins TRBV10-3 and TRBJ1-6; 7 bases fit TRBD1. With 6 bases clipped from V and 5 bases from J, the junction kept 7 bases outside the gene matches. The CDR3 sequence is 15 residues long. Germline V gives CDR1 ENHRY, CDR2 SYGVKD.

This clonotype was seen repeatedly, ten times or more. A read error may be the cause here, since a much bigger clone is one base away. This CDR3 fails to terminate in the conserved phenylalanine or tryptophan, so it likely reflects a read error. The chain carries TRBV6-2 or TRBV6-3 and TRBJ1-1, with 10 bases fitting TRBD1. V lost 6 bases and J lost 5; bases outside the gene matches: 6. The germline gives CDR1 MNHEY, CDR2 SVGEGT. The CDR3 length is 14 residues. The chain's CDR3 is CASRRTGGGTEAFS. The CDR3 DNA reads as TGTGCCAGCAGACGGACAGGGGGGGGAACTGAAGCTTTCTCT.

This clonotype was seen many times. V and J are TRBV12-3 or TRBV12-4 and TRBJ2-2; tentatively, D is TRBD1 (5 bases). The V end lost 6 bases, the J end lost 0 bases, and 8 bases lay between the germline ends. The CDR3 runs to 14 residues. The CDR3 DNA reads as TGTGCCAGCAGGTCACAGGCGAACACCGGGGAGCTGTTTTTT. It specifies CASRSQANTGELFF.

This clonotype was detected many times. The chain combines TRBV12-3 or TRBV12-4 with TRBJ1-1, with a possible D match to TRBD1 (5 bases). The CDR3 is 12 amino acids. Trimming stripped 7 bases from V and 10 bases from J, with 16 bases between. CDR3: CASTNGQNPAFF. The CDR3 DNA is TGTGCCAGCACCAACGGACAAAACCCAGCTTTCTTT.

The table lists this clonotype with a few counts. The chain joins TRBV11-3 to TRBJ2-2; D not certain. Per germline, CDR1 SGHNT and CDR2 YENEEA. CDR3 length: 15 amino acids. V was pared by 1 base and J by 4 bases, with 10 bases between. CDR3 sequence (DNA): TGTGCCAGCAGCTTAGTGGGAATCCCCACCGGGGAGCTGTTTTTT. Its translation: CASSLVGIPTGELFF.

This clonotype was detected many times. The chain is built from TRBV27 and TRBJ2-5; possible D gene TRBD2, 5 bases. Germline CDR1 MNHEY, CDR2 SMNVEV (reference sequence). Trimming removed 2 bases from V and 4 bases from J, with 11 bases in between. This CDR3 spans 14 amino acids. The CDR3 loop is CASSLGVGGETQYF. The CDR3 DNA reads TGTGCCAGCAGTTTAGGGGTCGGAGGAGAGACCCAGTACTTC.

The rearrangement links TRBV27 to TRBJ1-5; tentatively, D is TRBD1 (5 bases). The ends were cut back, 7 bases at V and 2 bases at J, with 9 bases in the middle. This CDR3 has 13 residues. Germline-derived CDR1 and CDR2 are MNHEY and SMNVEV (reference sequence). CDR3 loop: CASTGYGNQPQHF. CDR3 in DNA: TGTGCCAGCACAGGGTATGGCAATCAGCCCCAGCATTTT.

This clonotype was observed many times. The genes are TRBV30 and TRBJ2-7; TRBD2 is a possible D gene (6 bases). Germline V gene data show CDR1 as GTSNPN and CDR2 as SVGIG (reference sequence). This CDR3 is built from 11 residues. V dropped 5 bases and J dropped 7 bases, with 12 bases sitting between them. CDR3 sequence (DNA): TGTGCCTGGCGGAGGGCTGGGGAGCAGTACTTC. Its translation: CAWRRAGEQYF.

This chain joins TRBV2 and TRBJ2-5; D may be TRBD1 (5 bases). V lost 7 bases, J lost 3 bases, and 9 bases lay in between. Germline CDR1 reads SNHLY; CDR2 reads FYNNEI. CDR3 size: 12 residues. For the CDR3, the DNA is TGTGCCAGCACCAGGGTGGAAGAGACCCAGTACTTC. Residues: CASTRVEETQYF.

CDR3 sequence (DNA): TGTGCCAGCAGACAACAGGGGCAAGAGACCCAGTACTTC. It codes for CASRQQGQETQYF. This chain connects TRBV28 to TRBJ2-5; 7 nucleotides agree with TRBD1. CDR3 length equals 13 residues. J was trimmed by 2 bases and V by 6 bases; bases with no gene match: 3. Germline CDR1 and CDR2: MDHEN and SYDVKM.

This clonotype occurred many times. V and J are TRBV6-5 and TRBJ2-3, with D perhaps matching TRBD1 (6 bases). V was cut by 0 bases and J by 6 bases, with 13 bases left in between. This CDR3 region has 15 residues. Germline CDR1 and CDR2: MNHEY and SVGAGI. CDR3 bases: TGTGCCAGCAGTTACTCGACAGGCAGTTTGGATACGCAGTATTTT. Translation: CASSYSTGSLDTQYF.

The table lists this clonotype with a few counts. The chain uses TRBV7-2 and TRBJ1-2; D is perhaps TRBD1 (5 bases). This CDR3 is 13 amino acids long. Trimming left V 1 base short and J 9 bases short, with 12 bases between. Germline V gene sequence: CDR1 SGHTA, CDR2 FQGNSA. The DNA for the CDR3 is TGTGCCAGCAGCTTAGGGCAGGGTGAAAGCTACACCTTC. The encoded protein is CASSLGQGESYTF.

The rearrangement uses TRBV6-2 or TRBV6-3 and TRBJ1-1; D is unresolved. Trimming stripped 7 bases from V and 0 bases from J, with 6 bases between. Germline V CDR1 and CDR2: MNHEY, SVGEGT. The CDR3 contains 12 residues. The CDR3 nucleotides are TGTGCCAGCATGTGGTTGAACACTGAAGCTTTCTTT. The encoded protein is CASMWLNTEAFF.

This clonotype was seen ten or more times. The chain is built from TRBV27 and TRBJ2-2, with 7 bases matching TRBD2. Germline assignment: CDR1 MNHEY and CDR2 SMNVEV (reference sequence). Trimming cost V 4 bases and J 1 base; bases outside gene matches: 0. CDR3 length: 14 residues. DNA for the CDR3: TGTGCCAGCAGTTGGGGGGGGAACACCGGGGAGCTGTTTTTT. Residues: CASSWGGNTGELFF.

This clonotype was seen ten or more times. The chain carries TRBV6-1 and TRBJ2-2; 9 nucleotides align to TRBD1. Per the germline V gene, CDR1 is MNHNS and CDR2 is SASEGT. The junction had 7 bases not matched to a gene; V was cut back by 6 bases and J by 8 bases. The CDR3 totals 14 residues. CDR3 in amino acids: CASSQGQGRGELFF. The CDR3 DNA reads TGTGCCAGCAGCCAGGGACAGGGAAGAGGGGAGCTGTTTTTT.

This clonotype was observed many times. The V and J genes are TRBV11-1 and TRBJ2-7, with 8 bases identical to TRBD2. There are 18 residues in the CDR3. CDR1 and CDR2 (germline): SGHAT, FQDESV (reference sequence). V trimming: 4 bases; J trimming: 3 bases; junction bases outside the gene matches: 17. CDR3 sequence reads: CASSSPELTAGGLYEQYF. CDR3 nucleotide sequence: TGTGCCAGCAGCTCCCCGGAGTTGACGGCGGGAGGTCTCTACGAGCAGTACTTC. The complete variable domain, with remaining parts taken from reference TRBV11-1 and TRBJ2-7, reads EAEVAQSPRYKITEKSQAVAFWCDPISGHATLYWYRQILGQGPELLVQFQDESVVDDSQLPKDRFSAERLKGVDSTLKIQPAELGDSAMYLCASSSPELTAGGLYEQYFGPGTRLTVT.

This clonotype was seen ten or more times. A much larger clone differs from this one at a single base, so this may be a read error. Lacking the conserved final phenylalanine or tryptophan, this CDR3 likely reflects a read error. The V and J genes are TRBV27 and TRBJ1-2; tentatively, D is TRBD1 (5 bases). CDR3 size: 16 residues. V was clipped by 4 bases and J by 1 base, with 16 bases between them. Germline V CDR1 and CDR2: MNHEY, SMNVEV (reference sequence). Here the CDR3 reads CASSSLRGGGNYGYTL. CDR3 DNA sequence: TGTGCCAGCAGTTCCCTCCGGGGGGGGGGTAACTATGGCTACACCCTC.

At least ten counts were recorded for this clonotype. This sequence joins TRBV29-1 and TRBJ2-7; D remains ambiguous. Germline CDR1 reads SQVTM; CDR2 reads ANQGSEA. The V end was cut by 0 bases, the J end by 0 bases, with 9 bases between. The CDR3 length is 14 residues. This CDR3 reads CSVEDLSGSYEQYF. CDR3 sequence (DNA): TGCAGCGTTGAAGATCTTTCCGGCTCCTACGAGCAGTACTTC.

This clonotype was detected many times. The chain uses TRBV12-3 or TRBV12-4 and TRBJ1-1; possible D gene TRBD1, 6 bases. Trimming pared 6 bases from V and 5 bases from J, leaving 16 bases between. CDR3 length equals 14 residues. The CDR3 bases are TGTGCCAGCAGACCTGACAGGCTATCTACTGAAGCTTTCTTT. Encoded protein: CASRPDRLSTEAFF.

This clonotype was seen repeatedly, ten times or more. The chain recombines TRBV28 with TRBJ1-1, with D tentatively TRBD1 (6 bases). The V end lost 5 bases, the J end lost 5 bases, and 12 bases lay between the germline ends. The CDR3 is 13 residues long. Looked up from germline, CDR1 is MDHEN and CDR2 is SYDVKM. The CDR3 is CASSQGFRTEAFF. In DNA, the CDR3 is TGTGCCAGCAGTCAGGGGTTCAGGACTGAAGCTTTCTTT.

This clonotype occurred many times. The gene calls are TRBV20-1 and TRBJ2-7; 8 bases map to TRBD2. This CDR3 has 15 residues. V lost 5 bases and J lost 2; bases outside the gene matches: 11. CDR1 and CDR2 (germline): DFQATT, SNEGSKA (reference sequence). This chain's CDR3 is CSASGGARGPYEQYF. Here the CDR3 DNA reads TGCAGTGCTTCGGGAGGGGCCAGGGGCCCCTACGAGCAGTACTTC.